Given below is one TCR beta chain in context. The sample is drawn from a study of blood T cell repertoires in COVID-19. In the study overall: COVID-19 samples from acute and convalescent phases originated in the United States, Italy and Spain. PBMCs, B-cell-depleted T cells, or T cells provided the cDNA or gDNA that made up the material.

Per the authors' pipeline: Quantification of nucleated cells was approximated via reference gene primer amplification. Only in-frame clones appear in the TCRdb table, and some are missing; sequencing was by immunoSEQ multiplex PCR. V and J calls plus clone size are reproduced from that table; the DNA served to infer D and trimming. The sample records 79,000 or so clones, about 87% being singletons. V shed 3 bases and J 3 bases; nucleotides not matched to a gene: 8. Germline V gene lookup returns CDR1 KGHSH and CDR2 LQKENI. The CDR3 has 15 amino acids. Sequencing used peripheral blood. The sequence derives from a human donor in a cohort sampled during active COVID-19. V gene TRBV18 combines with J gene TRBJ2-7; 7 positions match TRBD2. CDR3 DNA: TGTGCCAGCTCACCCTCAGGCGGGAGCAGCTACGAGCAGTACTTC. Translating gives CASSPSGGSSYEQYF.